This T cell receptor beta chain was sequenced during a study of CD8 T cell repertoires and HIV-1 epitope variants. Study-level information: T cells were stimulated with Twenty-five Gag and Nef peptides separately. 1M T cells were kept uncultured as a baseline. General study findings and limits: Six of nine antigen-specific clonotypes appeared cross-reactive to autologous or escape variants.

Survey-depth immunoSEQ sequencing covered TCR beta CDR3 regions. Here immunoSEQ multiplex PCR was the method, and the copy in TCRdb shows in-frame clones only, minus some. The table has 6,000 or so clones, 65% to 75% seen once; the top ten hold 30% to 50%. Germline CDR1 and CDR2: SGHDT and YYEEEE. The CDR3 totals 14 residues. Trimming removed 9 bases at V and 4 bases at J, with 17 bases between. As regards this clone: No antigen is known for it.

J is TRBJ1-3 and V is TRBV5-6, with a tentative D call TRBD1 (5 bases). This sequence originates from a male donor with HIV. The material sequenced was cultured CD8+ T cells derived from PBMCs. CDR3 protein: CATSGGTYGNTIYF. For the CDR3, the DNA is TGTGCCACTTCGGGGGGAACCTACGGAAACACCATATATTTT.